Shown below are 17 T cell receptor beta chains from a single sample sequenced in a study of T cell responses to AZD1222 COVID-19 vaccine. TCRdb's table, derived via immunoSEQ multiplex PCR, lists solely in-frame clones and lacks some. The data show some 180,000 clones, around 88% seen once. Source: peripheral blood, taken on day 0 of AZD1222 vaccination. These TCRs come from an adult in good health.

The CDR3, as DNA: TGTGCCAGTAGTATCGGCGGATCGAACACCGGGGAGCTGTTTTTT. Translation: CASSIGGSNTGELFF. This chain uses TRBV19 with TRBJ2-2; no clear D gene. CDR1 is LNHDA, CDR2 SQIVND, per germline (reference sequence). CDR3 size: 15 residues. V lost 3 bases and J 0 bases, leaving 8 bases between the germline ends.

The rearrangement uses TRBV4-2 and TRBJ1-2; D is undetermined. V dropped 0 bases and J dropped 0 bases, with 11 bases sitting between them. The CDR3 length is 16 residues. CDR1 LGHNA and CDR2 YNFKEQ come from the germline V gene. CDR3 nucleotides: TGTGCCAGCAGCCAAGATATGCCACGAACTAACTATGGCTACACCTTC. This sequence encodes CASSQDMPRTNYGYTF.

The chain has TRBV5-4 and TRBJ2-3; D is possibly TRBD2 (6 bases). The CDR3 is 15 amino acids. The V gene's germline CDR1 is SGHNT and CDR2 YYREEE (reference sequence). Trimming cost V 4 bases and J 0 bases, with 12 bases left between them. CDR3 in amino acids: CASSIPGLSTDTQYF. In DNA form, the CDR3 reads TGTGCCAGCAGCATCCCGGGACTCAGCACAGATACGCAGTATTTT.

The CDR3 is CATSEGVMNTEAFF. CDR3 DNA sequence: TGTGCCACCTCGGAGGGGGTCATGAACACTGAAGCTTTCTTT. The chain recombines TRBV19 with TRBJ1-1; tentatively, D is TRBD1 (6 bases). V lost 10 bases and J lost 0, with 15 bases in between. From germline, CDR1 is LNHDA and CDR2 SQIVND (reference sequence). The CDR3 covers 14 residues. Full variable domain (rest looked up from reference TRBV19 and TRBJ1-1): DGGITQSPKYLFRKEGQNVTLSCEQNLNHDAMYWYRQDPGQGLRLIYYSQIVNDFQKGDIAEGYSVSREKKESFPLTVTSAQKNPTAFYLCATSEGVMNTEAFFGQGTRLTVV.

The chain employs TRBV7-2 and TRBJ2-3, with TRBD1 identical over 9 bases. The CDR3 is 14 amino acids. Germline loops: CDR1 SGHTA, CDR2 FQGNSA. Losses at the gene ends were 4 bases for V and 3 bases for J; bases not matched to a gene: 2. The DNA of the CDR3 is TGTGCCAGCAGCTACGGACAGGGGACAGATACGCAGTATTTT. Residues: CASSYGQGTDTQYF.

V is TRBV19 and J is TRBJ1-5; possible D gene TRBD1, 6 bases. With 3 bases removed from V and 1 base from J, the gap between germline ends came to 13 bases. The germline gives CDR1 LNHDA, CDR2 SQIVND (reference sequence). The CDR3 length is 16 residues. CDR3 nucleotides: TGTGCCAGTAGTATCTCACAGGGCGGAAGCAATCAGCCCCAGCATTTT. It codes for CASSISQGGSNQPQHF. Supplemented by reference TRBV19 and TRBJ1-5, the full variable domain reads DGGITQSPKYLFRKEGQNVTLSCEQNLNHDAMYWYRQDPGQGLRLIYYSQIVNDFQKGDIAEGYSVSREKKESFPLTVTSAQKNPTAFYLCASSISQGGSNQPQHFGDGTRLSIL.

V is TRBV7-8 and J is TRBJ1-5; D not resolved. V was pared by 5 bases and J by 4 bases, with 21 bases between. Germline CDR1 SGHVS, CDR2 FQNEAQ. The CDR3 is made up of 17 amino acids. The CDR3 nucleotides are TGTGCCAGCAGCACCTACCTTGGGGTTGGAGATAATCAGCCCCAGCATTTT. This gives the protein CASSTYLGVGDNQPQHF.

There are a few counts of this clone. The J gene is TRBJ1-1, the V gene TRBV2, with D hard to call. Germline assignment: CDR1 SNHLY and CDR2 FYNNEI. The CDR3 length is 14 residues. V lost 6 bases, J lost 2 bases, and 13 bases lay in between. In nucleotides, the CDR3 is TGTGCCAGCAGCCCTAGGACGGGTAACACTGAAGCTTTCTTT. The encoded protein is CASSPRTGNTEAFF.

The J gene is TRBJ2-1, the V gene TRBV6-4; D is tentatively TRBD1 or TRBD2 (6 bases each). V shed 3 bases and J shed 4 bases, with 16 bases lying between them. The length of the CDR3 is 16 residues. Germline CDR1 is MRHNA and CDR2 is SNTAGT. The CDR3 loop reads CASSESAGGGYNEQFF. In DNA form, the CDR3 reads TGTGCCAGCAGTGAGTCAGCAGGAGGGGGTTACAATGAGCAGTTCTTC.

The V gene is TRBV30, the J gene TRBJ1-5, with D maybe TRBD1 (5 bases). This CDR3 has 14 amino acids. V lost 0 bases and J 7 bases, leaving 13 bases between the germline ends. CDR1 is GTSNPN, CDR2 SVGIG, per germline (reference sequence). CDR3 sequence reads: CAWSVGQGRQPQHF. The DNA of the CDR3 is TGTGCCTGGAGTGTAGGGCAGGGTCGGCAGCCCCAGCATTTT.

The chain joins TRBV27 to TRBJ1-6, with 9 positions matching TRBD1. This CDR3 comprises 16 residues. J gave up 5 bases and V 6 bases, and 8 bases lay outside the gene matches. The germline gives CDR1 MNHEY, CDR2 SMNVEV (reference sequence). The CDR3 coding sequence is TGTGCCAGCAGGGAACGAGACAGGGGGGATAATTCACCCCTCCACTTT. It translates to CASRERDRGDNSPLHF.

V gene TRBV7-9 combines with J gene TRBJ2-7; either TRBD1 or TRBD2 may fit D (7 bases each). Trimming removed 1 base at V and 4 bases at J, with 11 bases between. Per the germline V gene, CDR1 is SEHNR and CDR2 is FQNEAQ (reference sequence). CDR3 length: 14 amino acids. CDR3 DNA sequence: TGTGCCAGCAGCTTAGACAGGGGAGGGTACGAGCAGTACTTC. Encoded protein: CASSLDRGGYEQYF.

This rearrangement joins TRBV2 to TRBJ2-1, with TRBD2 identical over 9 bases. Germline assignment: CDR1 SNHLY and CDR2 FYNNEI. V lost 4 bases and J lost 0; bases outside the gene matches: 4. This CDR3 region has 16 residues. This CDR3 reads CASSGAGGLSYNEQFF. DNA of the CDR3: TGTGCCAGCAGTGGAGCGGGAGGCCTCTCCTACAATGAGCAGTTCTTC.

The CDR3 DNA follows: TGCGCCAGCAGTCAATTGATAGGCAGGGACTATGGCTACACCTTC. Amino acid sequence: CASSQLIGRDYGYTF. The V and J genes are TRBV23-1 and TRBJ1-2; TRBD1 might be the D (5 bases). TRBV23-1 is flagged as an ORF with uncertain function. The CDR3 is 15 residues long. The V gene lost 1 base and the J gene lost 3 bases, with 12 bases spanning the gap.

The chain couples TRBV14 to TRBJ1-4; D gene unclear. This CDR3 is 17 amino acids long. From germline, CDR1 is SGHDN and CDR2 FVKESK. V was shortened by 2 bases and J by 0 bases, with 13 bases between the two germline ends. The CDR3 region is CASSQLEGIATNEKLFF. The DNA for the CDR3 is TGTGCCAGCAGCCAACTAGAAGGGATAGCAACTAATGAAAAACTGTTTTTT.

The chain uses TRBV9 and TRBJ2-3; 13 bases line up with TRBD2. Germline CDR1 reads SGDLS; CDR2 reads YYNGEE. The CDR3 has 19 residues. V shed 2 bases, J shed 1 base, and the junction held 10 bases outside the gene matches. The CDR3, as DNA: TGTGCCAGCAGCGTGAACCCGACTAGCGGGGGGCTCGGCACAGATACGCAGTATTTT. Its protein product is CASSVNPTSGGLGTDTQYF.

This clone was found once. The chain combines TRBV18 with TRBJ2-6, with D unclear. Trimming stripped 6 bases from V and 0 bases from J, with 6 bases between. The CDR3 is 14 residues long. Germline V gives CDR1 KGHSH, CDR2 LQKENI. CDR3 sequence reads: CASSQSSGANVLTF. The CDR3 bases are TGTGCCAGCTCGCAGAGCTCTGGGGCCAACGTCCTGACTTTC.